This T cell receptor beta chain was obtained from a study of shared clonotypes between healthy human individuals. Study conclusions and caveats: Relative to their counterparts shared across all four donors, non-shared clonotypes exhibited diminished generation probabilities. The authors sampled blood alone, and tissue repertoires likely differ.

Sorted-subset replicate PCR reactions were performed with roughly 200 ng DNA, corresponding to 30,000 or so T cell genomes. The table came from immunoSEQ multiplex PCR; TCRdb's copy has only in-frame clones and leaves some out. The table shows around 1.5 million clones, with approximately 98% occurring only once. This CDR3 spans 13 amino acids. V was clipped by 5 bases and J by 5 bases, with 10 bases between them. The germline gives CDR1 SEHNR, CDR2 FQNEAQ (reference sequence). This clone was counted once. Its antigen remains unknown. This clonotype was obtained from a man in his thirties or forties in good health. The V and J genes are TRBV7-9 and TRBJ2-1, with D possibly TRBD2 on 5 matching bases. The sample consisted of naive CD4+ T cells sorted from blood. Regarding subset: CD45RA+ positively selected. CDR3: CASSPGFNNEQFF. CDR3 nucleotides: TGTGCCAGCAGCCCGGGATTCAACAATGAGCAGTTCTTC.